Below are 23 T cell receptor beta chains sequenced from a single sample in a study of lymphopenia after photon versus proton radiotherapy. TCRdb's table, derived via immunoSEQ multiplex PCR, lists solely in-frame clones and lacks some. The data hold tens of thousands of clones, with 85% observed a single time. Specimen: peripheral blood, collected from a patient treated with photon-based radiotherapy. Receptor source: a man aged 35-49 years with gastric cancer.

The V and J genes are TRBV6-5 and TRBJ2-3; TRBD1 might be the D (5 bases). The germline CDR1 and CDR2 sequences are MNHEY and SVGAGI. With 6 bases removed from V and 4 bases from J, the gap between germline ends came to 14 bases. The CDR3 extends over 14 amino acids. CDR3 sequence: CASRDIPVSDTQYF. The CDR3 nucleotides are TGTGCCAGCAGGGACATCCCTGTTTCAGATACGCAGTATTTT.

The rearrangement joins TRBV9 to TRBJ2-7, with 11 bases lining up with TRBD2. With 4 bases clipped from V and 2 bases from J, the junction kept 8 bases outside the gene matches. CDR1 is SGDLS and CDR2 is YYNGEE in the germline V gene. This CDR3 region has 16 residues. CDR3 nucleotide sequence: TGTGCCAGCAGCCCGGGGACTAGCGGTTCGACCTACGAGCAGTACTTC. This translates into CASSPGTSGSTYEQYF.

The chain's CDR3 is CASSLDLVGVGKLFF. CDR3 DNA sequence: TGTGCCAGCAGCTTAGATCTAGTGGGAGTGGGAAAACTGTTTTTT. The genes are TRBV7-6 and TRBJ1-4; D ambiguous. With 1 base removed from V and 10 bases from J, the gap between germline ends came to 16 bases. The CDR3 runs 15 residues. Germline loops: CDR1 SGHVS, CDR2 FNYEAQ.

Here the CDR3 reads CASSQEIDSSTPTEAFF. DNA for the CDR3: TGCGCCAGCAGCCAAGAGATAGACAGCAGCACCCCCACTGAAGCTTTCTTT. The chain recombines TRBV4-3 with TRBJ1-1; D possibly corresponds to TRBD1 (5 bases). The CDR3 length is 17 residues. V was clipped by 0 bases and J by 4 bases, with 18 bases between them. Germline V gene lookup returns CDR1 LGHNA and CDR2 YSLEER.

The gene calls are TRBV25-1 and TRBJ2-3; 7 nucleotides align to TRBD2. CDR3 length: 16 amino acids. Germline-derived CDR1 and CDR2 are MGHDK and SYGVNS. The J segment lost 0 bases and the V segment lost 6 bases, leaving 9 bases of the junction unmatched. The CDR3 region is CASSGLDLGSTDTQYF. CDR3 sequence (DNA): TGTGCCAGCAGCGGACTAGACCTCGGCAGCACAGATACGCAGTATTTT.

The CDR3 region has the DNA TGTGCCAGCAGCTTAGGACTAGCGGGGCCGGGTGAGCAGTACTTC. Its protein is CASSLGLAGPGEQYF. This chain joins TRBV7-2 and TRBJ2-7; TRBD2 aligns across 11 bases. The junction had 6 bases not matched to a gene; V was cut back by 1 base and J by 7 bases. Looked up from germline, CDR1 is SGHTA and CDR2 is FQGNSA. CDR3 length: 15 amino acids.

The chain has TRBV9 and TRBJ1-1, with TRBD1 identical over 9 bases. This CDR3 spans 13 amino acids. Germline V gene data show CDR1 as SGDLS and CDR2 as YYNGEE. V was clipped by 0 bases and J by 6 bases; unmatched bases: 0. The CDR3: CASSVGDRAEAFF. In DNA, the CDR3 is TGTGCCAGCAGCGTAGGGGACAGGGCTGAAGCTTTCTTT.

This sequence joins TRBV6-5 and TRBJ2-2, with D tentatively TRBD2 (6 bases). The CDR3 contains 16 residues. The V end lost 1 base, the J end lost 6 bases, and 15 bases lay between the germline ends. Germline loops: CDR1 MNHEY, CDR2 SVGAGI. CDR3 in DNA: TGTGCCAGCAGTTACTGGGGGGATACGGGCCCCGGGGAGCTGTTTTTT. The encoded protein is CASSYWGDTGPGELFF.

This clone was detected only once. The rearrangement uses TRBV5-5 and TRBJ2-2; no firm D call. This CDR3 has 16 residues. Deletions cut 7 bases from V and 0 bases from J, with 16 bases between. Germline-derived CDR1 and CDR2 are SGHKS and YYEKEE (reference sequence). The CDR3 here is CASQLGQLPNTGELFF. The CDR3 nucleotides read TGTGCCAGCCAATTGGGCCAACTACCGAACACCGGGGAGCTGTTTTTT. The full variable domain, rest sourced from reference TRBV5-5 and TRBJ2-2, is DAGVTQSPTHLIKTRGQQVTLRCSPISGHKSVSWYQQVLGQGPQFIFQYYEKEERGRGNFPDRFSARQFPNYSSELNVNALLLGDSALYLCASQLGQLPNTGELFFGEGSRLTVL.

The CDR3 protein is CAWSLHYEQYF. The CDR3 region has the DNA TGTGCCTGGAGTCTGCACTACGAGCAGTACTTC. The chain joins TRBV30 to TRBJ2-7, with D uncertain. V lost 2 bases and J 3 bases, leaving 5 bases between the germline ends. Per the germline V gene, CDR1 is GTSNPN and CDR2 is SVGIG (reference sequence). The CDR3 covers 11 residues.

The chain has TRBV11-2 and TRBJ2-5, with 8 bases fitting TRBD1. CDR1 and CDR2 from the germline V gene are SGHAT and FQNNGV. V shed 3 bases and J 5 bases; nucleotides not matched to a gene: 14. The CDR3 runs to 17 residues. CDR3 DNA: TGTGCCAGCAGCTTGGCCGGACAGGGCGGAGGGTGGGAGACCCAGTACTTC. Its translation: CASSLAGQGGGWETQYF. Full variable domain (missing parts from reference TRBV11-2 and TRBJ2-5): EAGVAQSPRYKIIEKRQSVAFWCNPISGHATLYWYQQILGQGPKLLIQFQNNGVVDDSQLPKDRFSAERLKGVDSTLKIQPAKLEDSAVYLCASSLAGQGGGWETQYFGPGTRLLVL.

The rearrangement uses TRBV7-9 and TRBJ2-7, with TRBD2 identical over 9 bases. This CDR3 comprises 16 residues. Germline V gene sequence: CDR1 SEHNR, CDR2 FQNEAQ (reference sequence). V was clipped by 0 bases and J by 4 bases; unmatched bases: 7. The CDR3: CASSLARGSGGYEQYF. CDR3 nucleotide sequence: TGTGCCAGCAGCTTAGCGCGGGGTAGCGGGGGATACGAGCAGTACTTC.

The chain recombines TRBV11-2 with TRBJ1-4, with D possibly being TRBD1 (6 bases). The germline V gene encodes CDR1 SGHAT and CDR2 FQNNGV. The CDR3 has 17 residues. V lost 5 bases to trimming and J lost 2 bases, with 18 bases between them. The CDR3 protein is CASSPTGRQRTNEKLFF. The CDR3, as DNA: TGTGCCAGCAGCCCGACAGGCCGGCAGCGGACTAATGAAAAACTGTTTTTT.

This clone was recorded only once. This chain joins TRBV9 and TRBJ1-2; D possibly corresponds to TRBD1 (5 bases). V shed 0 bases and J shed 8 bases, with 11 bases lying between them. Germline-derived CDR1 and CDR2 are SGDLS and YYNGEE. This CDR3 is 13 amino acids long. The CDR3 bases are TGTGCCAGCAGCGTAGGACTGGGGCTCGGCTACACCTTC. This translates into CASSVGLGLGYTF.

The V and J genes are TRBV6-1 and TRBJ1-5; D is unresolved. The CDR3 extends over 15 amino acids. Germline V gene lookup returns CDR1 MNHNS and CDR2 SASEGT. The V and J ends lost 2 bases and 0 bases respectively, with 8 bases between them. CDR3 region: CASSEFGSSNQPQHF. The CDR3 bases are TGTGCCAGCAGTGAATTCGGATCTAGCAATCAGCCCCAGCATTTT.

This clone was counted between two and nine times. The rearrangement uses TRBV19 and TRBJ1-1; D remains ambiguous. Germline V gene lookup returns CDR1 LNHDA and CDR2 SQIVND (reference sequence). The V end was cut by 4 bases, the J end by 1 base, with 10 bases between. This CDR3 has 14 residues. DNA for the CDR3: TGTGCCAGTAGTAAGCAGGAGTGGAACACTGAAGCTTTCTTT. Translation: CASSKQEWNTEAFF.

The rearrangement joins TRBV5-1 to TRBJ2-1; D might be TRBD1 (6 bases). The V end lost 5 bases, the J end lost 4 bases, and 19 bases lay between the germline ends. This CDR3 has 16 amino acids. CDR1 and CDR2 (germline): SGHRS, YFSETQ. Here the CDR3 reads CASRSITTGQYNEQFF. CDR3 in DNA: TGCGCCAGCAGATCGATAACCACAGGACAGTACAATGAGCAGTTCTTC.

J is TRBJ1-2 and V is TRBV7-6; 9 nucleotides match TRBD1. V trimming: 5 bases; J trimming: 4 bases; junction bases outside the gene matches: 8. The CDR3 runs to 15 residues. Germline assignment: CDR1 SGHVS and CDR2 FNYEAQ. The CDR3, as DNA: TGTGCCAGCAGCCCTACAGGGGGCTCGGTCTATGGCTACACCTTC. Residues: CASSPTGGSVYGYTF. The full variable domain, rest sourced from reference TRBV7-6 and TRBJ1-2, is GAGVSQSPRYKVTKRGQDVALRCDPISGHVSLYWYRQALGQGPEFLTYFNYEAQQDKSGLPNDRFSAERPEGSISTLTIQRTEQRDSAMYRCASSPTGGSVYGYTFGSGTRLTVV.

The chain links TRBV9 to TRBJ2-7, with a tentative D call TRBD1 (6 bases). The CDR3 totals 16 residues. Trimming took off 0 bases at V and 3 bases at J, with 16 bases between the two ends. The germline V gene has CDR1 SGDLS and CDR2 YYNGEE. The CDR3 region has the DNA TGTGCCAGCAGCGTAGACCGGGACAACAAAAACTACGAGCAGTACTTC. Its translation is CASSVDRDNKNYEQYF.

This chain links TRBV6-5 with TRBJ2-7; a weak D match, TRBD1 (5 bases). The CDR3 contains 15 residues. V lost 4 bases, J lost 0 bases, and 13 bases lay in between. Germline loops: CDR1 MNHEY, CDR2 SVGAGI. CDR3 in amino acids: CASSSRQSSSYEQYF. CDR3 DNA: TGTGCCAGCAGTTCCCGACAGTCAAGCTCCTACGAGCAGTACTTC.

CDR3 nucleotide sequence: TGTGCCAGCTGGAGGACAGGATCCTCTGGAAACACCATATATTTT. Translating it yields CASWRTGSSGNTIYF. The chain recombines TRBV6-5 with TRBJ1-3; TRBD1 matches 7 bases. CDR3 length equals 15 residues. V shed 8 bases, J shed 0 bases, and the junction held 7 bases outside the gene matches. CDR1 MNHEY and CDR2 SVGAGI come from the germline V gene.

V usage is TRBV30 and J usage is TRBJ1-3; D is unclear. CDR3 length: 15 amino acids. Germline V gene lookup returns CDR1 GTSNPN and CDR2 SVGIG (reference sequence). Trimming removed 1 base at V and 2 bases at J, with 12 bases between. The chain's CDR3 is CAWSGIISAGNTIYF. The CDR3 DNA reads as TGTGCCTGGAGTGGGATTATAAGCGCTGGAAACACCATATATTTT. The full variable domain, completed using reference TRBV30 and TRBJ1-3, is SQTIHQWPATLVQPVGSPLSLECTVEGTSNPNLYWYRQAAGRGLQLLFYSVGIGQISSEVPQNLSASRPQDRQFILSSKKLLLSDSGFYLCAWSGIISAGNTIYFGEGSWLTVV.

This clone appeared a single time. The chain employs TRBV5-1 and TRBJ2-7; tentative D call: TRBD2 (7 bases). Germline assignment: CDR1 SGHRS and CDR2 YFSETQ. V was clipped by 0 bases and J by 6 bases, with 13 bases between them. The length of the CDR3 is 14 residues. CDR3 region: CASSLAGGRREQYF. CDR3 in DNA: TGCGCCAGCAGCTTGGCCGGGGGGCGTCGCGAGCAGTACTTC.